This is a list of T cell receptor beta chains from one sample in a study of blood T cell repertoires in COVID-19. Here immunoSEQ multiplex PCR was the method, and the copy in TCRdb shows in-frame clones only, minus some. The sample includes 200,000 to 300,000 clones, approximately 88% seen only once; the top ten take 2% to 2.5%. The source material was PBMCs or T cells enriched from blood (not recorded which). The receptors derive from a woman aged 40 to 49 with acute COVID-19. Both conserved end residues are part of each CDR3. The D gene is left open where the match is weak. Rows give clone size only sometimes, using once, few, many, or a class for an expanded clone.

V	size	D	J	DNA	CDR3
TRBV20-1	-	TRBD1	TRBJ1-4	TGCAGTGCTAGTGGAGGGGGCTCTTTTGAAAAACTGTTTTTT	CSASGGGSFEKLFF
TRBV7-2	-	-	TRBJ2-1	TGTGCCAGCAGCTTATTAGGCGGGTACAATGAGCAGTTCTTC	CASSLLGGYNEQFF
TRBV27	-	TRBD2	TRBJ2-3	TGTGCCACTAAGACTAGCGGGGGGGCCTTTGATACGCAGTATTTT	CATKTSGGAFDTQYF
TRBV5-6	few	-	TRBJ1-5	TGTGCCAGCAGCTTGGCCGGGTTGCCCCAGCATTTT	CASSLAGLPQHF
TRBV4-3	-	-	TRBJ1-6	TGCGCCAGCAGCCAAGCAGGGTTTGGTTCACCCCTCCACTTT	CASSQAGFGSPLHF
TRBV19	-	TRBD2	TRBJ2-5	TGTGCCAGTAGTACTCGAGGGAGGGAAGAGACCCAGTACTTC	CASSTRGREETQYF
TRBV6-6	-	-	TRBJ1-2	TGTGCCAGCAGTTACTCGGAGGGTGGGAACTATGGCTACACCTTC	CASSYSEGGNYGYTF
TRBV7-2	-	TRBD1	TRBJ2-7	TGTGCCAGCAGCTCTATCCGCGGGACAGGGGGGTACGAGCAGTACTTC	CASSSIRGTGGYEQYF
TRBV4-1	-	-	TRBJ2-4	TGCGCCAGCAGCCAAGATGGAGGCAGCAAAAACATTCAGTACTTC	CASSQDGGSKNIQYF
TRBV14	-	-	TRBJ1-2	TGTGCCAGCAGCCAGGGAGCTAACTATGGCTACACCTTC	CASSQGANYGYTF
TRBV20-1	-	-	TRBJ1-5	TGCAGTGCTAGTAATGCAGGGTCGTTTGATGATCAGCCCCAGCATTTT	CSASNAGSFDDQPQHF
TRBV9	-	-	TRBJ2-7	TGTGCCAGCAGCGTAGGTGGGGACTCGACCTCCTACGAGCAGTACTTC	CASSVGGDSTSYEQYF
TRBV19	-	-	TRBJ2-1	TGTGCCAGTAGACTTCTCAGGACGGGGAACAATGAGCAGTTCTTC	CASRLLRTGNNEQFF
TRBV19	-	-	TRBJ2-1	TGTGCCAGTAAGCCCAGGAGGTCCTACAATGAGCAGTTCTTC	CASKPRRSYNEQFF
TRBV5-6	-	TRBD1	TRBJ1-2	TGTGCCAGCAGCTCGGACAGGGGGCAACGCTATGGCTACACCTTC	CASSSDRGQRYGYTF
TRBV5-1	-	TRBD1	TRBJ1-6	TGCGCCAGCACCCCGACAGGGGGCTATTCACCCCTCCACTTT	CASTPTGGYSPLHF
TRBV19	once	TRBD1	TRBJ1-2	TGTGCCAGTAGTACTCGCCCGGGAGACAGGGCCGGGGGCTACACCTTC	CASSTRPGDRAGGYTF
TRBV29-1	-	TRBD1	TRBJ1-3	TGCAGCGTTGAAGATAAAATGGGACAGGGAGACTGGGCGGGAAACACCATATATTTT	CSVEDKMGQGDWAGNTIYF
TRBV5-1	-	-	TRBJ2-3	TGCGCCAGCAGCCGGGAGAGTACGACCGATACGCAGTATTTT	CASSRESTTDTQYF
TRBV9	-	-	TRBJ2-3	TGTGCCAGCAGCGTAGGGCTTAGCACAGATACGCAGTATTTT	CASSVGLSTDTQYF
TRBV9	-	TRBD1	TRBJ1-2	TGTGCCAGCAGCGAGGGACAGGGGGCAAACTATGGCTACACCTTC	CASSEGQGANYGYTF
TRBV24-1	-	TRBD2	TRBJ2-3	TGTGCCACCAGTTTGAGCGGGGGGCCTGATACAGATACGCAGTATTTT	CATSLSGGPDTDTQYF
TRBV18	-	-	TRBJ2-7	TGTGCCAGCTCACCGGGGCAATGGAGCTACGAGCAGTACTTC	CASSPGQWSYEQYF
TRBV6-5	once	-	TRBJ2-7	TGTGCCAGCAGTCGACCACAGGGCCCGACCTACGAGCAGTACTTC	CASSRPQGPTYEQYF
TRBV5-6	-	-	TRBJ2-1	TGTGCCAGCAGCTGGTATACAGGTGGGAACAATGAGCAGTTCTTC	CASSWYTGGNNEQFF
TRBV7-2	-	-	TRBJ1-2	TGTGCCAGCAGCGCGGGGAGCTTTGGCTACACCTTC	CASSAGSFGYTF
TRBV13	-	-	TRBJ2-3	TGTGCCAGCAGCTCCTTACTACTTGGCACAGATACGCAGTATTTT	CASSSLLLGTDTQYF
TRBV6-2/TRBV6-3	-	TRBD1	TRBJ2-1	TGTGCCAGCAGTTACGAGGGGGCGCGGTTCAATGAGCAGTTCTTC	CASSYEGARFNEQFF
TRBV5-1	once	-	TRBJ2-7	TGCGCCAGCAGCCCGACCGGGATCTACGAGCAGTACTTC	CASSPTGIYEQYF
TRBV5-6	-	TRBD1	TRBJ1-2	TGTGCCAGCAGCCGCGACAGGGGGCGAGGCTATGGCTACACCTTC	CASSRDRGRGYGYTF
TRBV14	once	-	TRBJ1-2	TGTGCCAGCAGCCCATTCCGACAGGTTCCTAACTATGGCTACACCTTC	CASSPFRQVPNYGYTF
TRBV2	-	TRBD1	TRBJ1-1	TGTGCCAGCAGGAATCGACAGGGAGGGAACACTGAAGCTTTCTTT	CASRNRQGGNTEAFF
TRBV7-9	-	-	TRBJ1-3	TGTGCCAGCAGCCCCCAGGGGTTATCCGGAAACACCATATATTTT	CASSPQGLSGNTIYF
TRBV5-5	few	TRBD1	TRBJ1-1	TGTGCCAGCAGCCCGGGGACAGGGCGGGGGGACACTGAAGCTTTCTTT	CASSPGTGRGDTEAFF
TRBV7-2	-	TRBD2	TRBJ2-1	TGTGCCAGCAGCTATATCTGGGAGGGCACCCGGGAGCAGTTCTTC	CASSYIWEGTREQFF
TRBV19	-	-	TRBJ1-2	TGTGCCAGTAGTATAGAAGGACAGAGCTATGGCTACACCTTC	CASSIEGQSYGYTF
TRBV20-1	once	TRBD2	TRBJ2-1	TGCAGTGCTAGTCGAGGACCTAGCGGGAGAGATGAGCAGTTCTTC	CSASRGPSGRDEQFF